The 11 T cell receptor beta chains below were found in one sample sequenced in a study of OX40 agonist ivuxolimab in advanced cancers. Method: immunoSEQ multiplex PCR; TCRdb's copy keeps in-frame clones and lacks some. This sample has under 65,000 clones; 85% to 90% occur once, and the top ten carry about a tenth. The source was CD4+ or CD8+ T cells sorted from blood, collected in a trial of the OX40 agonist ivuxolimab. These receptors were obtained from an adult with an advanced solid tumor such as melanoma, head and neck, liver or kidney cancer.

This chain uses TRBV5-1 with TRBJ2-3; maybe TRBD1 (6 bases). Germline loops: CDR1 SGHRS, CDR2 YFSETQ. There are 15 residues in the CDR3. The V end was cut by 6 bases, the J end by 3 bases, with 17 bases between. The CDR3 reads CASTLDSPDTDTQYF. CDR3 sequence (DNA): TGCGCCAGCACCCTGGACAGTCCGGATACAGATACGCAGTATTTT.

The J gene is TRBJ2-7, the V gene TRBV6-5; D may be TRBD2 (5 bases). Deletions cut 5 bases from V and 7 bases from J, with 9 bases between. Germline V CDR1 and CDR2: MNHEY, SVGAGI. The CDR3 runs to 11 residues. The CDR3 is CASSTREEQYF. CDR3 nucleotide sequence: TGTGCCAGCAGTACCCGGGAAGAGCAGTACTTC.

This chain joins TRBV27 and TRBJ2-7; 7 positions match TRBD1. The germline gives CDR1 MNHEY, CDR2 SMNVEV (reference sequence). The CDR3 has 16 residues. V dropped 6 bases and J dropped 4; count of bases not matched to a gene: 15. The DNA of the CDR3 is TGTGCCAGCAGCCCATCCGCTGGGACAGCAACATACGAGCAGTACTTC. Encoded protein: CASSPSAGTATYEQYF.

CDR3 loop: CASSQTSGSSYEQYF. The CDR3 region has the DNA TGTGCCAGCAGCCAGACTAGCGGATCCTCCTACGAGCAGTACTTC. The chain uses TRBV11-2 and TRBJ2-7; TRBD2 agrees at 9 bases. The J segment lost 0 bases and the V segment lost 5 bases, leaving 5 bases of the junction unmatched. The germline gives CDR1 SGHAT, CDR2 FQNNGV. This CDR3 has 15 residues.

V usage is TRBV7-8 and J usage is TRBJ1-4; D not resolved. The CDR3 is 15 amino acids. Trimming stripped 8 bases from V and 0 bases from J, with 13 bases between. Germline V gene data show CDR1 as SGHVS and CDR2 as FQNEAQ. CDR3 sequence: CASAKQYATNEKLFF. CDR3 bases: TGTGCCAGCGCTAAACAGTATGCAACTAATGAAAAACTGTTTTTT.

Here the CDR3 DNA reads TGTGCCAGCAGCCAAGGTAACGCGGGGGTGGGATCCTACAATGAGCAGTTCTTC. Encoded protein: CASSQGNAGVGSYNEQFF. The chain carries TRBV4-2 and TRBJ2-1; 7 nucleotides line up with TRBD2. The CDR3 contains 18 residues. The junction had 10 bases not matched to a gene; V was cut back by 1 base and J by 1 base. Germline assignment: CDR1 LGHNA and CDR2 YNFKEQ.

The chain has TRBV28 and TRBJ1-1, with D possibly matching TRBD1 (5 bases). CDR1 and CDR2 (germline): MDHEN, SYDVKM. This CDR3 is 15 amino acids long. V was trimmed by 2 bases and J by 0 bases, leaving 10 bases between them. The CDR3 nucleotides read TGTGCCAGCAGTTTAGAGGGGACGGTGAACACTGAAGCTTTCTTT. This sequence encodes CASSLEGTVNTEAFF.

The chain joins TRBV28 to TRBJ1-2, with D tentatively TRBD1 (5 bases). The germline V gene encodes CDR1 MDHEN and CDR2 SYDVKM. The CDR3 spans 14 residues. Trimming left V 8 bases short and J 0 bases short, with 13 bases between. CDR3 protein: CASSFQGPNYGYTF. CDR3 bases: TGTGCCAGCTCCTTTCAGGGACCTAACTATGGCTACACCTTC.

This rearrangement joins TRBV28 to TRBJ2-3, with D unresolved. This CDR3 comprises 15 residues. The germline V gene encodes CDR1 MDHEN and CDR2 SYDVKM. Trimming took 6 bases from V and 2 from J, leaving 15 bases between them. The CDR3 coding sequence is TGTGCCAGCAGCCTCCGGGCTCCAGACACAGATACGCAGTATTTT. The encoded protein is CASSLRAPDTDTQYF.

This clone was detected only a few times. The chain links TRBV6-1 to TRBJ1-6; weak D call: TRBD1 (6 bases). The CDR3 is 11 amino acids. The V gene's germline CDR1 is MNHNS and CDR2 SASEGT. Between the trimmed V and J ends, which lost 10 bases and 6 bases, there was a span of 7 bases. DNA of the CDR3: TGTGCCACCAGGGGTAATTCACCCCTCCACTTT. This translates into CATRGNSPLHF.

The rearrangement joins TRBV18 to TRBJ1-1; 7 nucleotides match TRBD1. The CDR3 is 18 residues long. Germline-derived CDR1 and CDR2 are KGHSH and LQKENI. The trim removed 3 bases at V and 4 bases at J, leaving 17 bases unmatched. The CDR3: CASSPLGQRTLSRTEAFF. The CDR3, as DNA: TGTGCCAGCTCACCTCTGGGACAGAGAACACTGAGCCGCACTGAAGCTTTCTTT.